These T cell receptor beta chains were read from a single sample in a study of fetal regulatory T cell absence and autoimmunity. The protocol was immunoSEQ multiplex PCR, while the TCRdb copy is restricted to in-frame clones and leaves out a portion. The sample has around 100,000 clones, roughly 70% seen once; the top ten hold 1.5% to 2.5%. Sequenced input: pancreas tissue. The receptor set was obtained from a male donor with IPEX syndrome. Each CDR3 is given with its conserved first and last residue.

>TRBV10-1|TRBJ1-5
CASSSNRDQSYQPQHF
>TRBV5-6|TRBJ1-2
CASSRGQSRGYTF
>TRBV27|TRBJ2-3
CASSHRTGESTDTQYF
>TRBV29-1|TRBJ2-7
CSGGGSVYEQYF
>TRBV6-5|TRBJ1-1
CASTWDLRGITEAFF
>TRBV2|TRBJ1-4
CASSGGAEKLFF
>TRBV19|TRBJ1-5
CASSIDPPFYSNQPQHF
>TRBV4-2|TRBJ2-4
CASSQAVRGNIQYF
>TRBV25-1|TRBJ2-2
CASRGPGVRTGELFF
>TRBV6-6|TRBJ2-5
CASSFLRGRETQYF
>TRBV6-5|TRBJ1-1
CASRAGLGTEAFF
>TRBV28|TRBJ2-1
CASTLGLAAYNEQFF
>TRBV12-5|TRBJ2-7
CASGLVGPGQGPYEQYF
>TRBV21-1|TRBJ1-5
CASSKGGGSRNQPQHF
>TRBV13|TRBJ2-3
CASSLLAGVADTQYF
>TRBV10-3|TRBJ1-4
CAIRDGQGEKLFF
>TRBV11-3|TRBJ1-2
CASSSRWGFQPNYGYTF
>TRBV7-9|TRBJ2-6
CASSLAEGEPGANVLTF
>TRBV25-1|TRBJ2-7
CASSVYGTNYEQYF
>TRBV5-1|TRBJ1-4
CASSRTATNEKLFF
>TRBV7-9|TRBJ2-3
CASSLVGQGGTDTQYF
>TRBV7-2|TRBJ2-5
CASSSGQGQETQYF
>TRBV29-1|TRBJ2-7
CSVGLAGSSYEQYF
>TRBV15|TRBJ2-2
CATRQRGRTGELFF
>TRBV6-5|TRBJ2-7
CASREGYEQYF
>TRBV9|TRBJ1-2
CASSQGGLSYGYTF
>TRBV6-1|TRBJ1-5
CASTIKRDQPQHF
>TRBV27|TRBJ2-1
CASSPLNGPFYNEQFF
>TRBV5-4|TRBJ1-2
CASTTGYGYTF
>TRBV4-3|TRBJ1-2
CASSQLGGNYGYTF
>TRBV4-1|TRBJ2-5
CASSQQAVLQETQYF
>TRBV10-3|TRBJ1-5
CAISVAQSNQPQHF
>TRBV14|TRBJ2-7
CASSQAGASYEQYF
>TRBV18|TRBJ2-2
CASSPGDTGELFF
>TRBV7-6|TRBJ2-3
CASRRLAGTDTQYF
>TRBV29-1|TRBJ1-5
CSVEDLHGTGKCSNQPQHF
>TRBV10-3|TRBJ2-6
CAISETGRGANVLTF
>TRBV29-1|TRBJ2-7
CSVEEGSGTSLSYEQYF
>TRBV5-1|TRBJ1-1
CASSSQGVMNTEAFF
>TRBV30|TRBJ1-2
CAWSVRDGYTF
>TRBV7-9|TRBJ1-2
CASSPRTGFRVSDYGYTF
>TRBV9|TRBJ1-2
CASSVGRQGNYGYTF
>TRBV5-6|TRBJ2-3
CASSLGPGTSGTDTQYF
>TRBV29-1|TRBJ1-2
CSVGDNYGYTF
>TRBV5-1|TRBJ2-3
CASSPGADTQYF
>TRBV5-5|TRBJ2-5
CASSLAYSGGPFVETQYF
>TRBV7-2|TRBJ2-5
CASRPLAGGFLWPQYF
>TRBV27|TRBJ2-7
CASSTRTSGRPHEQYF
>TRBV9|TRBJ1-1
CASSVGVYTEAFF
>TRBV5-6|TRBJ1-5
CASSPGTNPPSNQPQHF
>TRBV6-8|TRBJ2-1
CASSTPRTSGRRNEQFF
>TRBV7-8|TRBJ2-1
CASSLDYNEQFF
>TRBV6-6|TRBJ2-5
CASMAGRKETQYF
>TRBV6-5|TRBJ1-2
CASSFTWPARYGYTF
>TRBV15|TRBJ1-6
CATSREGQYNSPLHF
>TRBV5-4|TRBJ2-2
CASNSGNTGELFF
>TRBV4-1|TRBJ1-1
CASSQVQGEGTEAFF
>TRBV4-2|TRBJ2-3
CASSQQIRTSGRFDTQYF
>TRBV5-1|TRBJ1-1
CASSYSRQGEAFF